This record concerns one T cell receptor (beta chain) sequence. The data are from a study of T cell changes during pregnancy in multiple sclerosis. Assay: immunoSEQ multiplex PCR; the TCRdb copy retains only in-frame clones and omits some. The sample gives 100,000 or so clones, just over 90% of which show up once; 0.95% to 1.5% is in the top ten. V shed 7 bases and J shed 2 bases, with 15 bases lying between them. CDR1 is MNHNY, CDR2 SVGAGI, per germline (reference sequence). The CDR3 runs to 14 residues. This chain uses TRBV6-6 with TRBJ2-7; D uncertain. This clonotype was sampled from a female donor with multiple sclerosis, enrolled in a pregnancy study. Here the sequenced sample was peripheral blood, taken in the second trimester of pregnancy. This chain's CDR3 is CASKPETATYEQYF. CDR3 bases: TGTGCCAGCAAGCCGGAAACAGCCACCTACGAGCAGTACTTC.